The clone carrying this T cell receptor beta chain was found many times. Its specificity is unknown. This sample was included in a study of T cells in Graves' hyperthyroidism and ophthalmopathy. Ophthalmopathy cases met thresholds of Clinical Activity Score at least 3, NOSPECS grade at least 4 and duration under 3 months. RNA transcripts yielded amplified TCR beta CDR3 regions. First-round RT-PCR of the TCR CDR3 relied on the HTBI primer set. TCRdb re-analysed the multiplex PCR reads in MiXCR, keeping a single row per CDR3 protein. The sample consists of 500,000 to 650,000 distinct CDR3 sequences, roughly 15% of them appearing once. Study findings and constraints: Within blood appeared most thyroid clonotypes that had expanded above 0.001. In the analysis, a 13 V-J model separated ophthalmopathy from stable hyperthyroidism.

This CDR3 is built from 16 residues. The V end was cut by 4 bases, the J end by 1 base, with 17 bases between. The germline CDR1 and CDR2 sequences are SGHRS and YFSETQ. The chain links TRBV5-1 to TRBJ1-2, with D unclear. Sequenced: blood. The sequence derives from a young woman with Graves' ophthalmopathy. This CDR3 reads CASSPATASLNYGYTF. Written as DNA, the CDR3 is TGCGCCAGCAGCCCGGCGACGGCCTCGCTTAACTATGGCTACACCTTC.